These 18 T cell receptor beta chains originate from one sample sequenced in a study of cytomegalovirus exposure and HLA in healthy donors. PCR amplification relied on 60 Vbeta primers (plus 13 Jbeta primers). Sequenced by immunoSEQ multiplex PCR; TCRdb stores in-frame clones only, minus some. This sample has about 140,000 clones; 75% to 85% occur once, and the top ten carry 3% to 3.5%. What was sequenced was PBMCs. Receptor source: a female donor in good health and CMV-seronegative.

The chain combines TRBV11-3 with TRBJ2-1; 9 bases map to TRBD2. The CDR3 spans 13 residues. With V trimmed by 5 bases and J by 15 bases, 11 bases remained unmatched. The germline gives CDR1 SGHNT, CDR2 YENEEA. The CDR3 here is CASSTGGGRARFF. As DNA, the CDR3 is TGTGCCAGCAGCACGGGGGGCGGGAGGGCCCGGTTCTTC. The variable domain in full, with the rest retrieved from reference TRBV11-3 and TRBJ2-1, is EAGVVQSPRYKIIEKKQPVAFWCNPISGHNTLYWYLQNLGQGPELLIRYENEEAVDDSQLPKDRFSAERLKGVDSTLKIQPAELGDSAVYLCASSTGGGRARFFGPGTRLTVL.

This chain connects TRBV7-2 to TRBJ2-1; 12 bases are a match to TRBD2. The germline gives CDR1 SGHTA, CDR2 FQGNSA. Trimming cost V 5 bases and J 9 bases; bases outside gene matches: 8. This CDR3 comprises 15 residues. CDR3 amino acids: CASSRGLAGPGEQFF. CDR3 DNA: TGTGCCAGCAGCCGCGGACTAGCGGGACCAGGTGAGCAGTTCTTC.

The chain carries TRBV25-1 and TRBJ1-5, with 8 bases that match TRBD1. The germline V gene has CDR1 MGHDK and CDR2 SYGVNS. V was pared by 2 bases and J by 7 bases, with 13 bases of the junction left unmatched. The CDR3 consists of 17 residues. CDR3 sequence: CASSEPGGARGHQPQHF. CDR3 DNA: TGTGCCAGCAGTGAACCCGGAGGGGCCAGGGGGCACCAGCCCCAGCATTTT.

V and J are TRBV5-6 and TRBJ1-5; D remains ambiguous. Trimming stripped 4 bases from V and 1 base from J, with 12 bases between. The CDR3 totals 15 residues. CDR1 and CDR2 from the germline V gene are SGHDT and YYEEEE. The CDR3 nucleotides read TGTGCCAGCAGCAAGGTGGGCGTGAGCAATCAGCCCCAGCATTTT. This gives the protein CASSKVGVSNQPQHF.

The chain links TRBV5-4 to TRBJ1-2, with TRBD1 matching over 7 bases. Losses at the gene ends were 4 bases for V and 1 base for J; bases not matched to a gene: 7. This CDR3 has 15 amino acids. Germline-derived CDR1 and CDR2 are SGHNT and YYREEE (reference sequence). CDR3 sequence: CASSRRQGFNYGYTF. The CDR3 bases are TGTGCCAGCAGCAGAAGACAGGGTTTTAACTATGGCTACACCTTC.

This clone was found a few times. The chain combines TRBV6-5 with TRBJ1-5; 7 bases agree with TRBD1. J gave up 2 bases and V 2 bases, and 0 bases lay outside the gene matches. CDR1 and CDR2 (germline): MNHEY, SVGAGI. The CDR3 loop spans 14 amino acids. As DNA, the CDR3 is TGTGCCAGCAGTTACGGGACAGGCAATCAGCCCCAGCATTTT. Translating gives CASSYGTGNQPQHF.

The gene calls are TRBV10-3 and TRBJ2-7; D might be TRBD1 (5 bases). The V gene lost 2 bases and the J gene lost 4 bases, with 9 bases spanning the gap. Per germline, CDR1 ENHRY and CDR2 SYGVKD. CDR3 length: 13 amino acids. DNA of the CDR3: TGTGCCATCAGTGAGGGCAGGGTTTACGAGCAGTACTTC. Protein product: CAISEGRVYEQYF.

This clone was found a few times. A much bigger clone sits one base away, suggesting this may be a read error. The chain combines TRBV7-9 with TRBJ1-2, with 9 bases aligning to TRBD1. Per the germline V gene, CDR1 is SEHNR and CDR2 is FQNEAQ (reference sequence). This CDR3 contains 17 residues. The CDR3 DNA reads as TGTTCCAGCAGCTTTTCCGGGACAGGGAGGTCAAACTATGGCTACACCTTC. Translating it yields CSSSFSGTGRSNYGYTF.

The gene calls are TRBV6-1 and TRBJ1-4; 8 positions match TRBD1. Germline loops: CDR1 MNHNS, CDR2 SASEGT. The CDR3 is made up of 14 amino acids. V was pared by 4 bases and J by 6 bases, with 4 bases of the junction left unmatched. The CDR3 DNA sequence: TGTGCCAGCAGTGGAGGGACAGGTTATGAAAAACTGTTTTTT. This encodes CASSGGTGYEKLFF.

Here the CDR3 DNA reads TGTGCCATCAGTGAGTACAGGGGGGACACTGAAGCTTTCTTT. Protein sequence: CAISEYRGDTEAFF. This chain connects TRBV10-3 to TRBJ1-1; 8 bases are shared with TRBD1. Germline CDR1 ENHRY, CDR2 SYGVKD. The CDR3 is 14 amino acids. J lost 3 bases, V lost 1 base, and 1 base had no gene match.

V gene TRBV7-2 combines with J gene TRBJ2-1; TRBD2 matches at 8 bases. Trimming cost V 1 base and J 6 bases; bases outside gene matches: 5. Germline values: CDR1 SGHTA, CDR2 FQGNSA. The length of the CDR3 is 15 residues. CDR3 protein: CASSLDRTSSNEQFF. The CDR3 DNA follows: TGTGCCAGCAGCTTAGACCGGACTAGCTCCAATGAGCAGTTCTTC. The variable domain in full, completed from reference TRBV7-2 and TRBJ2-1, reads GAGVSQSPSNKVTEKGKDVELRCDPISGHTALYWYRQSLGQGLEFLIYFQGNSAPDKSGLPSDRFSAERTGGSVSTLTIQRTQQEDSAVYLCASSLDRTSSNEQFFGPGTRLTVL.

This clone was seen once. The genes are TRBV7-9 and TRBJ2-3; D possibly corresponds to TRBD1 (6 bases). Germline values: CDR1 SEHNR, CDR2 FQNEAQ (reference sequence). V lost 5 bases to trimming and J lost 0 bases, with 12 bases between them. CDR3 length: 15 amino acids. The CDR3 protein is CASSPGAASTDTQYF. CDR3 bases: TGTGCCAGCAGCCCAGGGGCGGCCAGCACAGATACGCAGTATTTT.

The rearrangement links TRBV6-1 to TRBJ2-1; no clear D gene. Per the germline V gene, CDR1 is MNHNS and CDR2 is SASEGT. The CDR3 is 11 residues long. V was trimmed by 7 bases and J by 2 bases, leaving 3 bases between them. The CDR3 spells CASTTYNEQFF. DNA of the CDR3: TGTGCCAGCACCACCTACAATGAGCAGTTCTTC.

The CDR3 here is CASSLGGTGGSEAFF. Here the CDR3 DNA reads TGCGCCAGCAGCTTGGGGGGGACAGGGGGCTCTGAAGCTTTCTTT. The chain has TRBV5-1 and TRBJ1-1; 12 nucleotides align to TRBD1. There are 15 residues in the CDR3. The V gene end was trimmed by 0 bases and the J gene end by 6 bases; junction bases not matched to a gene: 3. Germline V gene sequence: CDR1 SGHRS, CDR2 YFSETQ.

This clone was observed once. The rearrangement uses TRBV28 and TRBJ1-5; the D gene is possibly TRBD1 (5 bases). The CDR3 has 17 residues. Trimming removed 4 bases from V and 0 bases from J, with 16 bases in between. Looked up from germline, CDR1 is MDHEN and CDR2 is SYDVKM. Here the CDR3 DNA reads TGTGCCAGCAGTTCTCGACGGGGGGACTCTAGCAATCAGCCCCAGCATTTT. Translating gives CASSSRRGDSSNQPQHF.

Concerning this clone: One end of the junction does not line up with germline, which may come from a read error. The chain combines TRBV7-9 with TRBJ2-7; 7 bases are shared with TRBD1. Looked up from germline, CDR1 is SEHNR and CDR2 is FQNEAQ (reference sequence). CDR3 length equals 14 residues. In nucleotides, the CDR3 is TGTTCCAGCAGCTTACAAGGGGGCGGGTACGAGCAGTACTTC. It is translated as CSSSLQGGGYEQYF.

CDR3 nucleotide sequence: TGTGCCAGCTCACCGCGGGATACGCAGTATTTT. Its protein is CASSPRDTQYF. The chain has TRBV18 and TRBJ2-3; D gene ambiguous. Trimming removed 3 bases at V and 6 bases at J, with 4 bases between. From germline, CDR1 is KGHSH and CDR2 LQKENI. The CDR3 is 11 residues long.

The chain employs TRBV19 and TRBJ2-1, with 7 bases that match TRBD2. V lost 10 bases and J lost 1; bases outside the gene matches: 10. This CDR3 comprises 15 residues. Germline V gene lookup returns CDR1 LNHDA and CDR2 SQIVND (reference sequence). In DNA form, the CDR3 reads TGTGCCATTTCTAGGGGCGGGAGTTCCTACAATGAGCAGTTCTTC. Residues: CAISRGGSSYNEQFF.